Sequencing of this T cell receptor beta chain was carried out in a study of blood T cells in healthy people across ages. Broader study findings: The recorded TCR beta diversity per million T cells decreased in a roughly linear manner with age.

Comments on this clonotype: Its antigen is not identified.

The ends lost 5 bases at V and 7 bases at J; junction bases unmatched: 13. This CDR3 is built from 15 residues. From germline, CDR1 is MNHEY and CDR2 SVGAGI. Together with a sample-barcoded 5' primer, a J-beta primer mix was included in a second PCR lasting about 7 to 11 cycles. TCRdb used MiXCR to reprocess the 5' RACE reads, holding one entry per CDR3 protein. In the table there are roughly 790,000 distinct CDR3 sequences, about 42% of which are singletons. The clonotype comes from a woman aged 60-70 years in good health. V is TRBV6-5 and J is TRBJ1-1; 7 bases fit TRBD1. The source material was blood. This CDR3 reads CASSGRDSKTSEAFF. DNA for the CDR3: TGTGCCAGCAGTGGCCGGGACAGTAAAACTAGTGAAGCTTTCTTT.